The present entry profiles one TCR beta chain with its context. The antigen it recognizes is unknown. Being a mouse receptor, it is described with mouse gene labels and germline sequences. The read ends 1 residue shy of where the CDR3 ends; the end is completed using the germline J gene. From its cysteine to its phenylalanine, the CDR3 spans 11 amino acids. The DNA has 30 bases, all within the CDR3, and is read from base 1. Reading the germline V gene gives CDR1 GKSSPN and CDR2 SITVG. Trimming takes 0 bases from V and 6 bases from J, and the germline ends sit 4 bases apart. The library was obtained by the immunoSEQ multiplex PCR assay. Adaptive Biotechnologies performed the TCRbeta CDR3 sequencing at survey depth and reported CDR3 sequences, V/J genes, productive frequency and template counts. TCR beta CDR3 regions were amplified from genomic DNA instead of RNA. The authors' analysis ran thus. Jensen-Shannon divergence was used to quantify pairwise repertoire overlap between tissues, with a value of 1 indicating complete divergence and a value of 0 indicating identical repertoires. Tissues were clustered by single-linkage agglomerative hierarchical clustering of pairwise JSD values and displayed as dendrograms. All patient samples were analyzed with GLIPH2 using simulation_depth 1000, kmer_min_depth 3 and cdr3_length_cutoff 8, and only groups containing more than two unique CDR3s were kept. A standardized tissue-overlap score was generated by extrapolating Jaccard GLIPH-group overlap across patients to a standard repertoire size of 1000 clones. Linear mixed-effect models, with tissue as a fixed effect and individual as a random effect, were used to test how diversity related to clinical or experimental variables. Imported from immuneACCESS, the table was reduced by TCRdb to in-frame sequences with V and J called. These copies leave out some clones; in studies compared against another copy, an unresolved V gene accounts for under half, and the cause of the remainder is not known. V, J and clone size are taken as reported in that table, and D and trimming were inferred from the DNA itself. The sample table contains about 48,000 clones; only one count was recorded for 73% of them. The top ten clonotypes cover roughly 0.55% of the sample.

This specimen belongs to a study of tissue T cells after allogeneic stem cell transplantation (dated by TCRdb to between 2021 and 2024). Study-level background: The study profiled TCR beta repertoires in many tissues obtained from research autopsies of patients with and without GVHD, and also in mouse models of GVHD. On the human side, the study was prospective and observational, with no blinding or randomization. Here is what the overall study found, with its caveats: Few T cell clones were found to be shared across patients, but shared repertoire signatures across patients were revealed in a tissue-specific fashion by motif-based clustering. In both patients and mice, T cells from blood and spleen picked up only a limited part of the TCR repertoire that was detected in tissues. Within patients, how anatomically similar tissues were was a major factor shaping TCR repertoire composition, regardless of disease or transplant status. Which tissue TCRs were alloreactive or antigen-specific was not determined in the study, and some of the clones might have been host cells that persisted. A small and clinically heterogeneous patient cohort was studied, and sampling depth was acknowledged as a limitation.

The sequenced material came from sorted cells pooled from one or two spleens. This clonotype was sampled from a pool of C57BL/6 mice in good health. The rearranged chain carries TRBV31 and TRBJ2-5; the D segment cannot be called with confidence. The CDR3 region has the sequence CAWSLRDTQYF. Partial CDR3 DNA: TGTGCCTGGAGTCTTAGGGACACCCAGTAC.